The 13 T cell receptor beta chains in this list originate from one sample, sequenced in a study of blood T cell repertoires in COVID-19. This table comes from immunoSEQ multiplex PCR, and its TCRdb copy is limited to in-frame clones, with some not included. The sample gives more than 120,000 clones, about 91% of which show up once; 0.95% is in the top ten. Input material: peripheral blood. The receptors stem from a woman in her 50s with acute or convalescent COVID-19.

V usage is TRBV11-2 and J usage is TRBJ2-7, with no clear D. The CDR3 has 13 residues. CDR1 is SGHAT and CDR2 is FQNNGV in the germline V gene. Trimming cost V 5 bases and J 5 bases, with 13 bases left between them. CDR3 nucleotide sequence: TGTGCCAGCAGCGTAATCTTAACACACGAGCAGTACTTC. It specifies CASSVILTHEQYF.

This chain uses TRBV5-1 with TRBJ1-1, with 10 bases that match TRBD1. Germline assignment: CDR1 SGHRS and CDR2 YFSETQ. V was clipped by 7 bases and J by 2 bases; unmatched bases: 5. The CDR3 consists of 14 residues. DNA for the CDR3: TGCGCCAGCGGGACAGGGGACTCCAACACTGAAGCTTTCTTT. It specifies CASGTGDSNTEAFF.

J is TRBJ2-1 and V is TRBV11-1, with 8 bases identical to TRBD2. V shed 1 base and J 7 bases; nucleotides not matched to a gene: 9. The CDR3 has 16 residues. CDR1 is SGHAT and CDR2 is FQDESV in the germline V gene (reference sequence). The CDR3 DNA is TGTGCCAGCAGCTTAGAGGTGGCGGGAGGATTGAATGAGCAGTTCTTC. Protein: CASSLEVAGGLNEQFF.

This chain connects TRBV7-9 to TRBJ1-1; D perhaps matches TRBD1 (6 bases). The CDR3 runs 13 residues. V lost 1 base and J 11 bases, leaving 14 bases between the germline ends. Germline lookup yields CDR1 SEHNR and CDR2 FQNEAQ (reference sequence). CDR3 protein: CASSLGGPVQAFF. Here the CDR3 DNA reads TGTGCCAGCAGCTTAGGGGGGCCGGTTCAGGCTTTCTTT.

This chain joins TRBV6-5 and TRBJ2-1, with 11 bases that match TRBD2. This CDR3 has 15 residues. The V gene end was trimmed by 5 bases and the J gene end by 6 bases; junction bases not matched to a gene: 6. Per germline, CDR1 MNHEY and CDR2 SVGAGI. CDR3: CASSNSGGGFNEQFF. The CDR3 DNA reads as TGTGCCAGCAGTAATAGCGGGGGGGGTTTCAATGAGCAGTTCTTC.

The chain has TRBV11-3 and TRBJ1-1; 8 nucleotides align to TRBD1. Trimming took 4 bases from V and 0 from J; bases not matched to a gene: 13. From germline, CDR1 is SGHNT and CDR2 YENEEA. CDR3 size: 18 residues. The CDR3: CASSSGTGPLIMNTEAFF. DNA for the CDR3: TGTGCCAGCAGCTCTGGGACAGGACCCTTAATAATGAACACTGAAGCTTTCTTT.

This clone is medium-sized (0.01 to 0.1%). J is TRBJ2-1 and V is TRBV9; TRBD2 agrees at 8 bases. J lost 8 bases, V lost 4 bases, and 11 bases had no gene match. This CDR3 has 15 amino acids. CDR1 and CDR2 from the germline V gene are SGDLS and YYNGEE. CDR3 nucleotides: TGTGCCAGCAGCCCCATATCTAGCGGGTGGGATGAGCAGTTCTTC. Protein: CASSPISSGWDEQFF.

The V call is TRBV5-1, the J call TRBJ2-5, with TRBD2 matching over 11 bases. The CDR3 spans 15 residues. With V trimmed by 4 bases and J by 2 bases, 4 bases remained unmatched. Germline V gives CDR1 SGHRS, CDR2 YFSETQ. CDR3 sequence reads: CASSPGLADQETQYF. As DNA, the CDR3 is TGCGCCAGCAGCCCGGGACTAGCGGATCAAGAGACCCAGTACTTC.

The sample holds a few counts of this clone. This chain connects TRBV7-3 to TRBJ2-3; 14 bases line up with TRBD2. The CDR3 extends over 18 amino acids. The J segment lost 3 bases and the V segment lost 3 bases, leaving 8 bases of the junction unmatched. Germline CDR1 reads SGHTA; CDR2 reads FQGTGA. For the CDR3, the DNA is TGTGCCAGCAGCTTGGGGACTAGCGGGAGCTGGGGAACAGATACGCAGTATTTT. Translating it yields CASSLGTSGSWGTDTQYF. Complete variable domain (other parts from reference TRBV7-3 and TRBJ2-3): GAGVSQTPSNKVTEKGKYVELRCDPISGHTALYWYRQSLGQGPEFLIYFQGTGAADDSGLPNDRFFAVRPEGSVSTLKIQRTERGDSAVYLCASSLGTSGSWGTDTQYFGPGTRLTVL.

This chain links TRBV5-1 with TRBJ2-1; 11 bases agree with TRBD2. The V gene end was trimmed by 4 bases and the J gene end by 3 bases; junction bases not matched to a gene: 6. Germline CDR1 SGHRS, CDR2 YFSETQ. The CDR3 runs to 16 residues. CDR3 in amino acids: CASSPFTSGGYNEQFF. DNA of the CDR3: TGCGCCAGCAGCCCATTCACTAGCGGGGGCTACAATGAGCAGTTCTTC. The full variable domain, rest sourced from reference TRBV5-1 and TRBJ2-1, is KAGVTQTPRYLIKTRGQQVTLSCSPISGHRSVSWYQQTPGQGLQFLFEYFSETQRNKGNFPGRFSGRQFSNSRSEMNVSTLELGDSALYLCASSPFTSGGYNEQFFGPGTRLTVL.

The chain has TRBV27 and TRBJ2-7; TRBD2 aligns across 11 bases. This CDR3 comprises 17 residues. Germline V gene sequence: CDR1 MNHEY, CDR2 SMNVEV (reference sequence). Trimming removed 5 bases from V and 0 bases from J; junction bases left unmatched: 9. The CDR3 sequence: CASSPQPSGGSSYEQYF. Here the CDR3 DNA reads TGTGCCAGCAGTCCTCAACCTAGCGGGGGGAGCTCCTACGAGCAGTACTTC.

As DNA, the CDR3 is TGTGCCAGCAGCCTCGAAGAGACCCAGTACTTC. This gives the protein CASSLEETQYF. The V call is TRBV3-1 (or the pseudogene TRBV3-2), the J call TRBJ2-5; D not resolved. Germline V gene lookup returns CDR1 LGHDT and CDR2 YNNKEL (reference sequence). The CDR3 length is 11 residues. V lost 4 bases to trimming and J lost 3 bases, with 3 bases between them.

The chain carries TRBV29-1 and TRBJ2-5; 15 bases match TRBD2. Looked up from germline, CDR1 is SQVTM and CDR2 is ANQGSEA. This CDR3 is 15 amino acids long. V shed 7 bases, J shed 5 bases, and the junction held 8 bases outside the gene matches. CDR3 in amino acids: CSANGLAGGPETQYF. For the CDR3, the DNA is TGCAGCGCGAACGGACTAGCGGGAGGGCCTGAGACCCAGTACTTC. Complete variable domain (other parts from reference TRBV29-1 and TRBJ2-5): SAVISQKPSRDICQRGTSLTIQCQVDSQVTMMFWYRQQPGQSLTLIATANQGSEATYESGFVIDKFPISRPNLTFSTLTVSNMSPEDSSIYLCSANGLAGGPETQYFGPGTRLLVL.